This T cell receptor beta chain was sequenced during a study of blood T cells in healthy people across ages. The overall study: Capture by template switching was about one barcoded beta molecule per two T cells.

Isolating PBMCs gave at least 6 million of these cells per sample. The CDR3 is 14 amino acids. CDR1 and CDR2 from the germline V gene are SGDLS and YYNGEE. With 2 bases removed from V and 0 bases from J, the gap between germline ends came to 9 bases. PCR was performed a second time for about 7 to 12 cycles using a sample-barcoded 5' primer and a J-beta primer mix. Per-sample output comprised a minimum of 2.5 million paired-end reads containing CDR3. MiXCR was run by TCRdb on the 5' RACE reads, yielding one entry per CDR3 protein. Here the sample spans about 1,800,000 distinct CDR3 sequences, over 25% being singletons.

The clonotype originates from a woman in her thirties in good health. This chain links TRBV9 with TRBJ2-7; D unclear. Material: blood. CDR3 loop: CASSVDVGSYEQYF. The CDR3 nucleotides read TGTGCCAGCAGCGTGGACGTGGGCTCCTACGAGCAGTACTTC.